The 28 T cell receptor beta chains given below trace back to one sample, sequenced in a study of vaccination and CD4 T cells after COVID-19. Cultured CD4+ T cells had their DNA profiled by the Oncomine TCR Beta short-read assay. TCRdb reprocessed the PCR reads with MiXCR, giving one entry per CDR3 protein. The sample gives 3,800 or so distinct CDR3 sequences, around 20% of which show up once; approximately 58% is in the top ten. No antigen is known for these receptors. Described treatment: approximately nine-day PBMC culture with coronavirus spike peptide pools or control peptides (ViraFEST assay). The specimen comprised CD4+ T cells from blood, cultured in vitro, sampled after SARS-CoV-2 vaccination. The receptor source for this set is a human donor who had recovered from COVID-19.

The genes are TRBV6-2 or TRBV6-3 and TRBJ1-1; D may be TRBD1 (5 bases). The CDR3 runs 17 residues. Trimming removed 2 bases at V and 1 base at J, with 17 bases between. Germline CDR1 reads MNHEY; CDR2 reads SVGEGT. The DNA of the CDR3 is TGTGCCAGCAGTTACGGGGCCGGAGGGGTTCCGAACACTGAAGCTTTCTTT. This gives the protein CASSYGAGGVPNTEAFF.

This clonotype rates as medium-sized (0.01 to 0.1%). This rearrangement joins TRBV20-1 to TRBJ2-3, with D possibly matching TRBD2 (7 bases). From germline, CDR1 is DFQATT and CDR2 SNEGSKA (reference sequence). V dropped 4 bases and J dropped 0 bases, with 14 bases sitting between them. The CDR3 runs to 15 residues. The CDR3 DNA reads TGCAGTGCTACCGGGGGGCGTCCTAGCACAGATACGCAGTATTTT. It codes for CSATGGRPSTDTQYF.

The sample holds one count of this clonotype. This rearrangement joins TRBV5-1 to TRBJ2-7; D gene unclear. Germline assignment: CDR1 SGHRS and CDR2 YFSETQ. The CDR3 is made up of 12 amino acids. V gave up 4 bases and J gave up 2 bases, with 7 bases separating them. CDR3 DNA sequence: TGCGCCAGCAGCAAGGGCGCCTACGAGCAGTACTTC. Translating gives CASSKGAYEQYF.

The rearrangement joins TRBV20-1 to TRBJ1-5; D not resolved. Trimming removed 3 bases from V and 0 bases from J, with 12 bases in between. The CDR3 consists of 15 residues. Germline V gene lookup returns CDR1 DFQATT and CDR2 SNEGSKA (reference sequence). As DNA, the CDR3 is TGCAGTGCTAGTGACGCGTTTTATAGCAATCAGCCCCAGCATTTT. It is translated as CSASDAFYSNQPQHF.

The CDR3 nucleotides read TGTGCCAGCTCACCACAGACCCTATTGCGTCCAGATACGCAGTATTTT. It is translated as CASSPQTLLRPDTQYF. This chain uses TRBV18 with TRBJ2-3; D remains ambiguous. Germline V lookup: CDR1 KGHSH, CDR2 LQKENI. The CDR3 is 16 amino acids. The germline V and J ends were trimmed by 1 base and 4 bases, with 15 bases remaining between them.

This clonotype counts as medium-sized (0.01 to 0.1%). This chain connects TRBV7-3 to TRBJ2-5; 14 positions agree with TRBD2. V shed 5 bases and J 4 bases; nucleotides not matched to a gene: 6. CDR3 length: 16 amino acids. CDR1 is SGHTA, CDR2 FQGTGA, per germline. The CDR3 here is CASSLGLAGARETQYF. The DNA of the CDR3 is TGTGCCAGCAGCCTGGGACTAGCGGGGGCCCGAGAGACCCAGTACTTC.

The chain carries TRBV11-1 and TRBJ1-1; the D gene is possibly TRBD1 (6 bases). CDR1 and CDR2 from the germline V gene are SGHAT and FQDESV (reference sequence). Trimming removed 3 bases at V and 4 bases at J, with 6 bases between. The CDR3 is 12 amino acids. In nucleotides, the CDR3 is TGTGCCAGCAGCTTCAGGGGCACTGAAGCTTTCTTT. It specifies CASSFRGTEAFF.

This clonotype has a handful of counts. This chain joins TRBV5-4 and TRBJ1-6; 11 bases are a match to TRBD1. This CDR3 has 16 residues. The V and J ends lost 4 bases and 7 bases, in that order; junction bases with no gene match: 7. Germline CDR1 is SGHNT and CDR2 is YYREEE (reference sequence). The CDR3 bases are TGTGCCAGCAGCCTTCCCGGGACAGGGGGAAATTCACCCCTCCACTTT. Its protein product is CASSLPGTGGNSPLHF.

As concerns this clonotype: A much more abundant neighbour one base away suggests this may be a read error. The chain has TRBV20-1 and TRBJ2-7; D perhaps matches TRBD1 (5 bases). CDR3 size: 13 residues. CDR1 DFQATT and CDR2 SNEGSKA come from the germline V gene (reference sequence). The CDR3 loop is CSAGRTSAYGQYF. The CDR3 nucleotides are TGCAGTGCTGGAAGGACATCCGCCTACGGGCAGTACTTC.

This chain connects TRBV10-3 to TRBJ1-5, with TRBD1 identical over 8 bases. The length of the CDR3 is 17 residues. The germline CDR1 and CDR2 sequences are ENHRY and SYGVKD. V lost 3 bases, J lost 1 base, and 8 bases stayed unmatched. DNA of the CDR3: TGTGCCATCAGTGAAGGGCAGGGGGCCGGGAGCAATCAGCCCCAGCATTTT. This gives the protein CAISEGQGAGSNQPQHF.

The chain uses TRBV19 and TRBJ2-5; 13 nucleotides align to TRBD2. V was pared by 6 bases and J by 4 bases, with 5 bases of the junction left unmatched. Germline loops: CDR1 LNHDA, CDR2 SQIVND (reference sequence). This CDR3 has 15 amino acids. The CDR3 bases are TGTGCCAGTAGGCAAACTAGCGGGGGGGGAGAGACCCAGTACTTC. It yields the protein CASRQTSGGGETQYF.

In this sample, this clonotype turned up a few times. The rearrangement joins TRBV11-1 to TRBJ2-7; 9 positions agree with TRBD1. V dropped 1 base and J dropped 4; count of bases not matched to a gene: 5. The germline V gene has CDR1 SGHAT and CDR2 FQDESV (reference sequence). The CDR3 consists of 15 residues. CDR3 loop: CASSLVGTGTYEQYF. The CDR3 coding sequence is TGTGCCAGCAGCTTAGTCGGGACAGGGACATACGAGCAGTACTTC.

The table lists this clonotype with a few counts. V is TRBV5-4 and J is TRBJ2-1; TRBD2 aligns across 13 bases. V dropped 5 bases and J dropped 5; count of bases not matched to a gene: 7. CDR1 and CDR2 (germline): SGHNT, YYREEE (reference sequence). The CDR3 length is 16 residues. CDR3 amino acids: CASRERLAGGNNEQFF. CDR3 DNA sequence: TGTGCCAGCAGGGAAAGACTAGCGGGGGGAAACAATGAGCAGTTCTTC.

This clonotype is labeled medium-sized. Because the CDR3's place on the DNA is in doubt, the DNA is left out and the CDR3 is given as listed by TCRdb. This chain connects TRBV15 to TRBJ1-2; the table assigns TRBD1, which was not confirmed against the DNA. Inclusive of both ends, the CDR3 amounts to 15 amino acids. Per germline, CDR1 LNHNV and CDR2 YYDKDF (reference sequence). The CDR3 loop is CATSRDWGQGASVTF.

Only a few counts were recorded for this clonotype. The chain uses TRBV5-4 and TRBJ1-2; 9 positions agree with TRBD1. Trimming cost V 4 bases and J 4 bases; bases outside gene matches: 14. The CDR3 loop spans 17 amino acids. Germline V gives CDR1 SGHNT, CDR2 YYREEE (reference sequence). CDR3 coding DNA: TGTGCCAGCAGCCTCCCCACCGGGACAGGGTATTCCTATGGCTACACCTTC. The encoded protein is CASSLPTGTGYSYGYTF.

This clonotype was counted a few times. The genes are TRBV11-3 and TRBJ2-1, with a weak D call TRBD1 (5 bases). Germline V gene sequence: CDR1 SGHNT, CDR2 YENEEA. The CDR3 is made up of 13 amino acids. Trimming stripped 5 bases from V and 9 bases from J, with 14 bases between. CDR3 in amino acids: CASSPSGYAEQFF. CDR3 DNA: TGTGCCAGCAGCCCGTCAGGGTATGCTGAGCAGTTCTTC. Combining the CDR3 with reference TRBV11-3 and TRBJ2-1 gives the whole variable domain EAGVVQSPRYKIIEKKQPVAFWCNPISGHNTLYWYLQNLGQGPELLIRYENEEAVDDSQLPKDRFSAERLKGVDSTLKIQPAELGDSAVYLCASSPSGYAEQFFGPGTRLTVL.

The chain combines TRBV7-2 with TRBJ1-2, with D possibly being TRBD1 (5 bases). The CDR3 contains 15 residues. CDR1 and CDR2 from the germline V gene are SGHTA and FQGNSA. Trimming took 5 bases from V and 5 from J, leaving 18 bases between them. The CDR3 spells CASSPRQILLYGYTF. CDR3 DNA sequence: TGTGCCAGCAGCCCCAGACAGATATTATTGTATGGCTACACCTTC.

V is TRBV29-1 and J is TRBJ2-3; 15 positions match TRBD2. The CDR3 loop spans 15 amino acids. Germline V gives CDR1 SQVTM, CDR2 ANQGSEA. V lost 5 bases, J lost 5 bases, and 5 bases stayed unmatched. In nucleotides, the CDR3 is TGCAGCGTTAGGACTAGCGGGGGGGAGGGAGATACGCAGTATTTT. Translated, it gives CSVRTSGGEGDTQYF.

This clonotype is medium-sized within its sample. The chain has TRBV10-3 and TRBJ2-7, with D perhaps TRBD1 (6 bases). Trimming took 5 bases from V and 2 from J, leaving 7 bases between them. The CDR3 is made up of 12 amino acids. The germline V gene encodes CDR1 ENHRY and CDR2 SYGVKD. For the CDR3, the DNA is TGTGCCATCAGTACAGGGACCTACGAGCAGTACTTC. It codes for CAISTGTYEQYF.

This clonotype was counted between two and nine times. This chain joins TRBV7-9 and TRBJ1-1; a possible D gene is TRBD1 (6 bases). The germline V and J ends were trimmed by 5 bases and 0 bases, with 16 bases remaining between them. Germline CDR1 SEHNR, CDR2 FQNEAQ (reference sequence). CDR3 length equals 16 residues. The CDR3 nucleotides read TGTGCCAGCAGCCCCTGGGGGCCGGGTTTGAACACTGAAGCTTTCTTT. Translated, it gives CASSPWGPGLNTEAFF.

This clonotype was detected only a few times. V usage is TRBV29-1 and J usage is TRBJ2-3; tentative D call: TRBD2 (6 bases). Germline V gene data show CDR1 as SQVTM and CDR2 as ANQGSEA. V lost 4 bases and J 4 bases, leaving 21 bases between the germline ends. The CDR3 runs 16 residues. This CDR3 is CSVAGTPGKRADTQYF. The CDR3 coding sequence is TGCAGCGTTGCTGGGACTCCGGGTAAGAGGGCAGATACGCAGTATTTT.

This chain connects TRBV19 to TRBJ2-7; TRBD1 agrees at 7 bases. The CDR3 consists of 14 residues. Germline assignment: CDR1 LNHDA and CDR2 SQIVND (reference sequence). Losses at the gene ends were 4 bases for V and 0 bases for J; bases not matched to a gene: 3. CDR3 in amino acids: CASSTGGSSYEQYF. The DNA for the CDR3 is TGTGCCAGTAGTACAGGGGGTAGCTCCTACGAGCAGTACTTC.

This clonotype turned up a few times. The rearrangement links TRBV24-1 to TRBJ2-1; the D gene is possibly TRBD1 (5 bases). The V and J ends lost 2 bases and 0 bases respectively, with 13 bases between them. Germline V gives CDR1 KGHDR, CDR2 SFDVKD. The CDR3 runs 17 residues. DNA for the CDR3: TGTGCCACCAGTGATTATATGAGAGACAGCTCCTACAATGAGCAGTTCTTC. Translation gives CATSDYMRDSSYNEQFF.

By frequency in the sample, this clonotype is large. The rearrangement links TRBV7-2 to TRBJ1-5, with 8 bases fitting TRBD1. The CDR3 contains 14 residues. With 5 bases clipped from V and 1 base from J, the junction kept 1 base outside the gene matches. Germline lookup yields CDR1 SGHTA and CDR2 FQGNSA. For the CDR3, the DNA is TGTGCCAGCAGCAGACAGGGGAGCAATCAGCCCCAGCATTTT. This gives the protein CASSRQGSNQPQHF.

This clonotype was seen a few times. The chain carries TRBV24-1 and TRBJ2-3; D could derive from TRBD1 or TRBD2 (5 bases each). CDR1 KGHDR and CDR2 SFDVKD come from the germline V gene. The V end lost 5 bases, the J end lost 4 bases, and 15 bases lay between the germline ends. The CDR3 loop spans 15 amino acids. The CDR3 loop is CATSVSGGRADTQYF. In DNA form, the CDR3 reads TGTGCCACCAGTGTGTCTGGGGGAAGGGCAGATACGCAGTATTTT.

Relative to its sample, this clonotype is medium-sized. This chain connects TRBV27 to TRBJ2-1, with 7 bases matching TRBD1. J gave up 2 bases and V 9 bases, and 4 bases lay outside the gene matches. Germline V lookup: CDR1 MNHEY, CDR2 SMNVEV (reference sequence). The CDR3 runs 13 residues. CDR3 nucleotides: TGTGCCAGTCGACAGGGCACCTACAATGAGCAGTTCTTC. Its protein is CASRQGTYNEQFF.

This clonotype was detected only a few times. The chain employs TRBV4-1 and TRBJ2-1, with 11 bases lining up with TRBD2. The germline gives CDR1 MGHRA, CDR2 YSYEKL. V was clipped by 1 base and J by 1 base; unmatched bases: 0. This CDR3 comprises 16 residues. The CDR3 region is CASSQGTSGSYNEQFF. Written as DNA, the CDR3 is TGCGCCAGCAGCCAAGGGACTAGCGGGTCCTACAATGAGCAGTTCTTC.

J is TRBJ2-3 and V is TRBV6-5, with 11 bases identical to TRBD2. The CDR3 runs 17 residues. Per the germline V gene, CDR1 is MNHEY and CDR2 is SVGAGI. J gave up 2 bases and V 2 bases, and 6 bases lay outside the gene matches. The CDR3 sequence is CASSYRASGGFTDTQYF. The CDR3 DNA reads TGTGCCAGCAGTTACCGGGCTAGCGGGGGGTTCACAGATACGCAGTATTTT.